This T cell receptor (beta chain) was documented in a study of cytomegalovirus exposure and HLA in healthy donors (TCRdb year 2017). Turning to the overall study: An earlier analysis of roughly 630 of the donors reported 250 to 300 Gb of sequence data and 100 million to 140 million unique TCR beta sequences from roughly 180 million T cells. An early release that covered roughly 600 HLA-typed donors contained around 300 gigabases of sequencing data and 70 million to 100 million unique TCR sequences. Of the 300 to 450 genotyped donors, approximately 80% fell in the genetic ancestry cluster associated with self-reported Caucasian donors. The aim of the study was to test whether cataloging public T cell receptors could identify signatures of past pathogen exposure. Using immunosequencing, the study profiled T cell repertoires from fewer than 700 subjects and related those repertoires to cytomegalovirus serostatus. In addition to the first cohort of approximately 650 subjects, a separate validation cohort of approximately 120 different subjects was used. To predict cytomegalovirus infection status, the study combined high-throughput TCR immunosequencing, statistical association of individual TCRs with disease status, and machine learning. A later analysis re-analyzed previously published TCR beta repertoires from roughly 600 donors and added high-resolution HLA genotyping to study TCR occurrence patterns. The later analysis used no new phenotypic data to find candidate immune exposures, relying instead on TCR beta sequences and their occurrence across donors. An earlier analysis of a few hundred of the donors applied high-throughput TCR beta sequencing to assess whether each TCR beta V gene segment acted as functional or pseudogenic. Donor age, sex, ethnicity and CMV serostatus were compiled together with the repertoire data. A later genetic analysis took genome-wide SNP genotypes for about three fifths of the 666 donors and used that subset as a discovery cohort. All discovery cohort repertoires had been generated using a single sequencing platform. Class I and class II HLA loci were covered by the typing at four-digit resolution. The number of donors typed differed by locus, with roughly 620-630 for A, B, C, DRB1 and DQB1, roughly 550 for DQA1, 600 to 610 for DPA1, and roughly 450 for DPB1. Because of strong linkage in the cohort, four or five DR-DQ haplotypes were treated as single units for association and clustering. On average, roughly 200,000 unique TCR beta nucleotide sequences were sequenced per donor among 350 to 400 genotyped donors of the cohort, with 15% to 20% of those sequences being non-productive.

The germline V gene yields SGHRS for CDR1 and YFSETQ for CDR2. V loses 4 bases of germline sequence and J loses 5 bases, and the interval between the two ends is 17 bases. Taken from cysteine to phenylalanine, the CDR3 has 15 residues. CDR3 DNA only is kept here, 45 bases in frame from base 1. The cohort comprised more than 550 healthy bone marrow donors. All cohort members were sampled while nominally healthy, although unrecorded immune exposures were likely present. The donor was CMV seronegative and was included in the group of 352 seronegative cohort members. A peripheral blood sample was provided by each donor, and peripheral blood mononuclear cells were used for TCR beta sequencing. Genomic DNA extraction from the blood cell samples was performed with the Qiagen DNeasy Blood Extraction Kit. In this sample, this clone turned up a few times. Its recognized antigen is unknown. No much larger clone exists at a distance of one base, and base qualities are not known.

Study-level results and caveats: Because counts were too low, approximately 18 rarely observed V segments, including chromosome 9 orphons, were excluded from the earlier analysis of 500 to 700 of the donors. A further reported finding was that TCR beta sequences accurately predicted the HLA-A and HLA-B alleles for most subjects in the first cohort. In a later genetic analysis, a missense DCLRE1C variant was associated with V-gene and J-gene trimming of TCR beta chains, and the association was replicated in an independent cohort. Immune exposure information for the cohort was limited to CMV serostatus. Cytomegalovirus status was reported to be diagnosed by the classifier with high specificity and sensitivity in both the original and validation cohorts. Because HLA typing was unavailable for some donors at each locus, only the typed subset was used in association tests. The study listed 150 to 200 TCR beta chains as associated with cytomegalovirus. Correlated functional status among segregating V segments might reflect linkage disequilibrium, but an unknown experimental factor could not be ruled out. A few of the identified cytomegalovirus-associated TCR beta chains were confirmed in vitro to be specific for cytomegalovirus antigens. At a false discovery rate of 0.05, a later analysis linked some 18,000 TCR beta sequences to specific HLA alleles. The authors suggested that the approach could potentially be extended to other disease states and immunological phenotypes. A later genetic analysis reported fewer N-insertions in productive TCRs among donors in an Asian-associated ancestry cluster than the roughly 690-donor mean. In a later analysis, most CMV-associated TCR beta chains were found to appear HLA-restricted, with HLA associations seemingly driven largely by CMV exposure. According to a later analysis, parvovirus B19, influenza, CMV and Epstein-Barr virus appeared linked to several top co-occurrence clusters. In an earlier analysis of fewer than 750 of the donors, most TCR beta V segments were observed in productive rearrangements about 90% or about 30% of the time, broadly matching IMGT annotations. The presence/absence analyses assumed that sequencing depth was roughly uniform across donors, and that assumption may not be true. The cohort was sequenced for TCR beta chains only, and without alpha or paired-chain data the features that could be detected were limited. Some IMGT-functional V segments, including TRBV6-2 and TRBV6-3, could not be distinguished by the 87-base-pair reads and were therefore excluded. While some public TCRs were present in many individuals, most TCR sequences turned up only very rarely across donors. Strong co-occurrence of HLA alleles, especially DR and DQ, made assigning TCR associations to individual alleles difficult. In a later analysis, TCR association rates were found to vary across HLA loci, with the most associated TCRs seen for DRB1 alleles and the fewest for HLA-C alleles. Compared with equally common non-associated chains, HLA-associated TCR beta chains in a later analysis were more clonally expanded and had lower generation probabilities. A group of highly shared sequence variants was considered likely to be a technical artifact of the sequencing pipeline.

Libraries were made using the immunoSEQ multiplex PCR assay. A mixture of 60 forward primers for TCR Vbeta segments and 13 reverse primers for TCR Jbeta segments was used in the multiplex PCR. Amplification of the CDR3 region of rearranged TCR beta genes was performed with a multiplex PCR assay on genomic DNA. The amplified TCR beta libraries were sequenced on the Illumina HiSeq System as 87-base-pair reads. In the paper's pipeline: A later analysis counted 75 million to 100 million unique TCR beta chains across the approximately 700 repertoires, and roughly 11 million of these chains were shared by at least two donors. Raw reads were error-corrected and collapsed into unique sequences by a nearest-neighbor algorithm in which closely related sequences were merged to remove PCR and sequencing errors. CDR3 sequences were aligned to IMGT reference sequences to assign V, D and J gene segments. For a sequence to be retained, a match of at least six nucleotides to both a V gene segment and a J gene segment was required. A rearrangement counted as productive if the CDR3 had no stop codons and remained in frame with V and J, and every other rearrangement counted as non-productive. Following IMGT convention, CDR3 was defined as the stretch from the second conserved V-encoded cysteine to the conserved J-encoded phenylalanine. The earlier analysis of some 540 of the donors excluded any sequence lacking an unambiguous match to a single V gene segment. In an earlier analysis of a few hundred of the donors, V segments were called functional above 56.7% productive rearrangements and were called segregating when the between-donor standard deviation exceeded 5%. A statistical classification framework was built to diagnose cytomegalovirus status from the catalog of TCR beta chain sequences. V and J gene assignment, in a later analysis, came from comparing TCR nucleotide sequences with IMGT/GENE-DB human TR gene sequences. A later analysis assigned CDR3 sequences and most-parsimonious VDJ recombination scenarios with the TCRdist pipeline. A later analysis defined each TCR beta chain by its CDR3 amino acid sequence plus V-gene family, and excluded reads lacking a unique V-gene family. As a way to deal with suspected cross-contamination and a sequencing artifact, a later analysis dropped under 600 nucleotide sequences that were highly shared and had low generation probability. A later analysis calculated a clonal expansion index for each public chain from normalized within-repertoire ranks of inferred template counts. In a later analysis, generation probabilities were computed using a VDJ recombination model fitted to out-of-frame rearrangements, and the results were checked against IGoR. In a later analysis, hypergeometric tests were used to score TCR-TCR, TCR-HLA and TCR-CMV co-occurrence, with a repertoire-size bias correction applied to TCR pairs. False discovery rates were estimated in a later analysis by permuting HLA or CMV assignments 20 times. A later analysis grouped co-occurring TCRs with DBSCAN, adding TCRdist sequence similarity when clustering within HLA-allele-positive subsets. Repertoires with fewer than 30,000 or more than 120,000 public chains were left out of co-occurrence clustering, as were about 5 repertoires with anomalous nucleotide sharing. The clones in this table, taken by TCRdb from immuneACCESS, are in-frame only. Not every clone is retained; where verified, under half of the shortfall comes from an unresolved V gene, and the cause of the rest is unknown. Clonal size and the V and J genes are those of that table, whereas D and trimming came from the DNA. Here the sample has more than 150,000 clones; more than 75% occur a single time. The ten biggest clones cover approximately 0.8% of the sample.

The clonotype originates from a woman younger than 30 in good health and CMV-seronegative. The chain joins TRBV5-1 to TRBJ2-3; no D gene call is confident. Sequenced: PBMCs. The sequenced DNA is TGCGCCAGCAGCCGGTTGGCAGGCGCCTTAGATACGCAGTATTTT. Translated, this gives CASSRLAGALDTQYF.